Below are 17 T cell receptor beta chains sequenced from a single sample in a study of blood T cell repertoires in COVID-19 (dated by TCRdb to about 2020). Receptor amplification or capture employed the immunoSEQ multiplex PCR assay. In its TCRdb copy, this immuneACCESS table keeps in-frame sequences only and misses some clones. Where compared with another copy, unresolved V genes explain less than half of these, and the others have no known cause. This sample has 150,000 to 200,000 clones in its table, and approximately 83% of those were observed once. 3.3% of the sample is in the top ten clones. The sample was peripheral blood. These TCRs come from a man in his 60s with acute or convalescent COVID-19.

The chain combines TRBV6-6 with TRBJ1-1; TRBD1 matches 9 bases. J was trimmed by 4 bases and V by 0 bases; bases with no gene match: 0. This CDR3 is 14 amino acids long. Germline V gene lookup returns CDR1 MNHNY and CDR2 SVGAGI (reference sequence). The CDR3 DNA reads as TGTGCCAGCAGTTACTCGGACAGGGGCACTGAAGCTTTCTTT. This translates into CASSYSDRGTEAFF.

The V gene is TRBV5-8, the J gene TRBJ1-1, with a tentative D call TRBD1 (5 bases). Trimming removed 3 bases at V and 5 bases at J, with 14 bases between. Germline loops: CDR1 SGHTS, CDR2 YDEGEE. The CDR3 is 14 amino acids. CDR3 amino acids: CASSSWDSSTEAFF. As DNA, the CDR3 is TGTGCCAGCAGCTCATGGGACTCCTCGACTGAAGCTTTCTTT.

This clone was found a few times. This chain links TRBV6-6 with TRBJ2-1; 14 bases match TRBD2. The CDR3 is made up of 16 amino acids. V was pared by 3 bases and J by 7 bases, with 5 bases of the junction left unmatched. Germline V CDR1 and CDR2: MNHNY, SVGAGI (reference sequence). The CDR3 loop is CASSYPGTSGRNEQFF. In DNA, the CDR3 is TGTGCCAGCAGTTATCCCGGGACTAGCGGGAGAAATGAGCAGTTCTTC.

This clone was counted a few times. The chain carries TRBV3-1 (or the pseudogene TRBV3-2) and TRBJ2-3; 7 positions agree with TRBD1. Germline lookup yields CDR1 LGHDT and CDR2 YNNKEL (reference sequence). This CDR3 contains 16 residues. With V trimmed by 4 bases and J by 4 bases, 11 bases remained unmatched. CDR3 region: CASSPGGKGASDTQYF. The DNA for the CDR3 is TGTGCCAGCAGCCCAGGGGGAAAGGGGGCATCAGATACGCAGTATTTT.

The DNA of the CDR3 is TGTGCCAGCAGGCGACAAGAGCCCCAGCATTTT. Translation: CASRRQEPQHF. V gene TRBV6-5 combines with J gene TRBJ1-5, with D hard to call. The CDR3 length is 11 residues. V gave up 6 bases and J gave up 8 bases, with 8 bases separating them. Germline loops: CDR1 MNHEY, CDR2 SVGAGI.

This chain joins TRBV5-1 and TRBJ1-4; tentatively, D is TRBD1 (5 bases). There are 14 residues in the CDR3. The germline V gene has CDR1 SGHRS and CDR2 YFSETQ. V gave up 2 bases and J gave up 8 bases, with 13 bases separating them. The CDR3 DNA follows: TGCGCCAGCAGCTTTGGGGCAGGCCGCGAAAAACTGTTTTTT. This translates into CASSFGAGREKLFF.

The chain uses TRBV6-5 and TRBJ1-4, with D possibly matching TRBD1 (6 bases). Germline V gene lookup returns CDR1 MNHEY and CDR2 SVGAGI. This CDR3 is 14 amino acids long. The V gene lost 8 bases and the J gene lost 8 bases, with 18 bases spanning the gap. The CDR3 region has the DNA TGTGCCAGCCACCAGGGGCTCCCTGGGGAAAAACTGTTTTTT. Encoded protein: CASHQGLPGEKLFF.

This clone has more than one count but fewer than ten. The chain has TRBV11-1 and TRBJ2-2; D remains ambiguous. The CDR3 length is 14 residues. Germline lookup yields CDR1 SGHAT and CDR2 FQDESV (reference sequence). V was shortened by 3 bases and J by 5 bases, with 10 bases between the two germline ends. CDR3 residues: CASSLFSVTGELFF. The CDR3 nucleotides are TGTGCCAGCAGCTTGTTCTCCGTGACCGGGGAGCTGTTTTTT.

The chain joins TRBV25-1 to TRBJ1-6, with 8 bases aligning to TRBD1. V shed 4 bases, J shed 10 bases, and the junction held 9 bases outside the gene matches. From germline, CDR1 is MGHDK and CDR2 SYGVNS. The CDR3 loop spans 15 amino acids. CDR3 nucleotide sequence: TGTGCCAGCAGTGCCACGGGACAGGCGAGATCACCCCTCCACTTT. Protein sequence: CASSATGQARSPLHF.

The chain links TRBV7-9 to TRBJ1-4; 7 bases match TRBD1. The germline gives CDR1 SEHNR, CDR2 FQNEAQ (reference sequence). Trimming at V came to 5 bases and at J to 5 bases, leaving 8 bases not matched to a gene. The CDR3 spans 15 residues. CDR3 protein: CASSLRTGQNEKLFF. DNA for the CDR3: TGTGCCAGCAGCCTAAGGACAGGACAGAATGAAAAACTGTTTTTT.

This clone occurred a few times. The chain recombines TRBV28 with TRBJ1-3, with D possibly TRBD1 on 5 matching bases. CDR1 MDHEN and CDR2 SYDVKM come from the germline V gene. CDR3 length: 15 residues. V lost 7 bases to trimming and J lost 2 bases, with 15 bases between them. CDR3 amino acids: CASIPTGGAGNTIYF. In DNA, the CDR3 is TGTGCCAGCATCCCCACGGGGGGAGCTGGAAACACCATATATTTT. The variable domain in full, with the rest retrieved from reference TRBV28 and TRBJ1-3, is DVKVTQSSRYLVKRTGEKVFLECVQDMDHENMFWYRQDPGLGLRLIYFSYDVKMKEKGDIPEGYSVSREKKERFSLILESASTNQTSMYLCASIPTGGAGNTIYFGEGSWLTVV.

J is TRBJ2-5 and V is TRBV9, with D possibly being TRBD1 (5 bases). Trimming took 0 bases from V and 4 from J, leaving 10 bases between them. This CDR3 contains 14 residues. From germline, CDR1 is SGDLS and CDR2 YYNGEE. CDR3 amino acids: CASSVGGSRETQYF. CDR3 coding DNA: TGTGCCAGCAGCGTAGGGGGCAGTAGAGAGACCCAGTACTTC. The full variable domain, with the rest looked up from reference TRBV9 and TRBJ2-5, is DSGVTQTPKHLITATGQRVTLRCSPRSGDLSVYWYQQSLDQGLQFLIQYYNGEERAKGNILERFSAQQFPDLHSELNLSSLELGDSALYFCASSVGGSRETQYFGPGTRLLVL.

The chain has TRBV19 and TRBJ2-5; maybe TRBD1 (6 bases). The CDR3 length is 13 residues. V was pared by 5 bases and J by 1 base, with 8 bases between. Germline loops: CDR1 LNHDA, CDR2 SQIVND (reference sequence). The CDR3 sequence is CASSSRGQETQYF. The CDR3, as DNA: TGTGCCAGTAGTTCCAGGGGCCAAGAGACCCAGTACTTC.

The chain recombines TRBV11-2 with TRBJ2-7; D not resolved. Germline V CDR1 and CDR2: SGHAT, FQNNGV. V dropped 4 bases and J dropped 5 bases, with 6 bases sitting between them. This CDR3 is 11 amino acids long. The CDR3 bases are TGTGCCAGCAGCTCCCTTAACGAGCAGTACTTC. It translates to CASSSLNEQYF.

This clone was seen only a few times. This rearrangement joins TRBV28 to TRBJ1-1; no firm D call. The CDR3 spans 13 residues. The V gene's germline CDR1 is MDHEN and CDR2 SYDVKM. Trimming cost V 5 bases and J 5 bases, with 12 bases left between them. CDR3 loop: CASSLGLPTEAFF. CDR3 DNA sequence: TGTGCCAGCAGTCTCGGACTACCAACTGAAGCTTTCTTT.

The gene calls are TRBV27 and TRBJ2-7, with a possible D match to TRBD2 (6 bases). The germline V and J ends were trimmed by 7 bases and 0 bases, with 10 bases remaining between them. This CDR3 region has 13 residues. In germline, CDR1 is MNHEY, CDR2 SMNVEV (reference sequence). CDR3 residues: CASKAGSSYEQYF. The CDR3 region has the DNA TGTGCCAGCAAGGCGGGAAGCTCCTACGAGCAGTACTTC.

This rearrangement joins TRBV4-3 to TRBJ2-1; a possible D gene is TRBD2 (6 bases). Germline-derived CDR1 and CDR2 are LGHNA and YSLEER. CDR3 length: 14 residues. Trimming cost V 2 bases and J 10 bases, with 15 bases left between them. CDR3 DNA: TGCGCCAGCAGCCAACGTCCGACTAGTGACGAGCAGTTCTTC. Its protein is CASSQRPTSDEQFF.